What follows are 11 T cell receptor beta chains derived from one specimen sequenced in a study of sequential checkpoint blockade in melanoma. The treatment was: randomized to nivolumab then ipilimumab (arm A) or the reverse (arm B). Data came from immunoSEQ multiplex PCR; TCRdb stores just in-frame clones and leaves some out. The sample includes 20,000 to 25,000 clones, around 25% of them seen just once. The sample in question was tumor tissue (inferred from file names), obtained from a patient given nivolumab and ipilimumab in sequence. All receptors come from a human donor with melanoma.

The rearrangement uses TRBV10-2 and TRBJ2-5; 7 nucleotides line up with TRBD1. After removal of 9 bases from V and 4 bases from J, the junction contained 8 bases not matched to a gene. CDR3 size: 13 residues. Germline values: CDR1 WSHSY, CDR2 SAAADI. In DNA form, the CDR3 reads TGCGCCAGTCACAGGGGAAATGGAGAGACCCAGTACTTC. Its translation is CASHRGNGETQYF.

V is TRBV11-3 and J is TRBJ1-1; the D is unclear. The V end was cut by 4 bases, the J end by 8 bases, with 20 bases between. CDR1 and CDR2 from the germline V gene are SGHNT and YENEEA. The CDR3 contains 15 residues. The CDR3 nucleotides read TGTGCCAGCAGCTCGCCGACGGGTGAGATCATGGAAGCTTTCTTT. Protein product: CASSSPTGEIMEAFF.

This clone was observed a handful of times. V gene TRBV7-5 combines with J gene TRBJ1-5; whether TRBD1, the table's D call, matches the DNA was not checked. TRBV7-5 is described as a pseudogene. This CDR3 has 16 amino acids. The chain's CDR3 is CASSFQHGTGNQPQHF. The CDR3, as DNA: TGTGCCAGCAGCTTTCAGCACGGGACAGGGAATCAGCCCCAGCATTTT.

The J gene is TRBJ2-3, the V gene TRBV9, with 8 bases fitting TRBD1. CDR1 is SGDLS, CDR2 YYNGEE, per germline. This CDR3 is 15 amino acids long. V shed 0 bases and J 5 bases; nucleotides not matched to a gene: 5. The CDR3 nucleotides read TGTGCCAGCAGCGTAGCCCAGGGGGCTAAAGATACGCAGTATTTT. Its protein is CASSVAQGAKDTQYF.

The rearrangement joins TRBV9 to TRBJ2-1; D is unresolved. The CDR3 runs 13 residues. CDR1 is SGDLS and CDR2 is YYNGEE in the germline V gene. V was cut by 0 bases and J by 9 bases, with 10 bases left in between. In DNA form, the CDR3 reads TGTGCCAGCAGCGTAGCTACGGAAGGTGAGCAGTTCTTC. Its protein is CASSVATEGEQFF.

V and J are TRBV12-5 and TRBJ2-3; 15 nucleotides line up with TRBD2. The CDR3 is 16 residues long. Germline-derived CDR1 and CDR2 are LGHNT and FRNRAP. The CDR3 coding sequence is TGTGCCTCGTGGACTAGCGGGGGGGTGAGCACAGATACGCAGTATTTT. As protein: CASWTSGGVSTDTQYF.

The chain employs TRBV7-5 and TRBJ2-1; the table gives TRBD2 as D, unverified against the DNA. TRBV7-5 is labeled a pseudogene. The length of the CDR3 is 14 residues. CDR3 sequence: CASSAADGLNEQFF. The CDR3 DNA reads as TGTGCCAGCAGCGCCGCCGACGGACTCAATGAGCAGTTCTTC.

The V call is TRBV28, the J call TRBJ2-3, with a possible D match to TRBD2 (5 bases). Looked up from germline, CDR1 is MDHEN and CDR2 is SYDVKM. The V end lost 1 base, the J end lost 2 bases, and 13 bases lay between the germline ends. This CDR3 region has 16 residues. The CDR3 DNA is TGTGCCAGCAGTTTATCGGCGGGTGAGGTCACAGATACGCAGTATTTT. Protein: CASSLSAGEVTDTQYF.

V gene TRBV19 combines with J gene TRBJ2-6, with D perhaps matching TRBD2 (6 bases). V was trimmed by 8 bases and J by 4 bases, leaving 15 bases between them. This CDR3 comprises 15 residues. Germline V lookup: CDR1 LNHDA, CDR2 SQIVND (reference sequence). The CDR3 loop reads CASSPGTGGANVLTF. CDR3 DNA sequence: TGTGCCAGTTCGCCAGGGACTGGCGGGGCCAACGTCCTGACTTTC.

The V call is TRBV5-1, the J call TRBJ1-3, with TRBD1 as a possible D gene (6 bases). V lost 0 bases and J lost 2, with 9 bases in between. This CDR3 comprises 15 residues. CDR1 is SGHRS and CDR2 is YFSETQ in the germline V gene. The CDR3 spells CASSLDQGPGNTIYF. DNA of the CDR3: TGCGCCAGCAGCTTGGATCAGGGGCCTGGAAACACCATATATTTT.

This clone was seen only once. The chain is built from TRBV19 and TRBJ2-2; the D gene is possibly TRBD1 (5 bases). CDR1 and CDR2 from the germline V gene are LNHDA and SQIVND (reference sequence). This CDR3 has 15 residues. Deletions cut 7 bases from V and 3 bases from J, with 15 bases between. CDR3 in amino acids: CASTKIGVYTGELFF. The CDR3 DNA sequence: TGTGCCAGTACCAAAATAGGGGTGTACACCGGGGAGCTGTTTTTT.